These T cell receptor beta chains were read from a single sample in a study of blood T cell repertoires in COVID-19. Sequencing used immunoSEQ multiplex PCR; TCRdb keeps in-frame clones, though not all of them. The sample includes approximately 250,000 clones, roughly four fifths of them seen just once. The sample comprised PBMCs or T cells enriched from blood (not recorded which). The receptor source for this set is a man aged 25-45 years with acute COVID-19. The CDR3 runs from the conserved cysteine through the conserved F or W. Fields, in order: J gene, V gene, CDR3 protein.

j_gene: TRBJ2-1
v_gene: TRBV20-1
CDR3aa: CSASRLAGSYNEQFF

j_gene: TRBJ2-3
v_gene: TRBV6-5
CDR3aa: CAIPRGGWTDTQYF

j_gene: TRBJ1-1
v_gene: TRBV5-1
CDR3aa: CASRGTATEAFF

j_gene: TRBJ1-4
v_gene: TRBV29-1
CDR3aa: CSAGQGREKLFF

j_gene: TRBJ1-4
v_gene: TRBV4-1
CDR3aa: CASTRGFQANEKLFF

j_gene: TRBJ1-1
v_gene: TRBV19
CDR3aa: CASKHYRTENTEAFF

j_gene: TRBJ2-1
v_gene: TRBV18
CDR3aa: CASSPSSGLNEQFF

j_gene: TRBJ1-1
v_gene: TRBV11-3
CDR3aa: CASSDRANTEAFF

j_gene: TRBJ1-1
v_gene: TRBV5-1
CDR3aa: CASSDPPRGHTEAFF

j_gene: TRBJ2-3
v_gene: TRBV4-2
CDR3aa: CASSQGREDTQYF

j_gene: TRBJ2-2
v_gene: TRBV4-2
CDR3aa: CASSQAGAGGLGELFF

j_gene: TRBJ2-1
v_gene: TRBV10-3
CDR3aa: CAISSASWEQFF

j_gene: TRBJ1-3
v_gene: TRBV3-1/TRBV3-2
CDR3aa: CASSQDAVSVGNTIYF

j_gene: TRBJ1-6
v_gene: TRBV28
CDR3aa: CATRTGPNSPLHF

j_gene: TRBJ1-2
v_gene: TRBV12-3/TRBV12-4
CDR3aa: CASSLIQGYTF

j_gene: TRBJ2-1
v_gene: TRBV7-2
CDR3aa: CASSLEGGLTNNEQFF

j_gene: TRBJ1-2
v_gene: TRBV4-3
CDR3aa: CASSQDQIGVDYGYTF

j_gene: TRBJ2-4
v_gene: TRBV6-5
CDR3aa: CASSSRYRLQYF

j_gene: TRBJ2-1
v_gene: TRBV5-1
CDR3aa: CASSFTGEQFF

j_gene: TRBJ2-1
v_gene: TRBV19
CDR3aa: CASSIRGLTSSYNEQFF

j_gene: TRBJ1-5
v_gene: TRBV24-1
CDR3aa: CATSDPGENQPQHF

j_gene: TRBJ2-3
v_gene: TRBV19
CDR3aa: CASSPSRDTQYF

j_gene: TRBJ2-1
v_gene: TRBV7-3
CDR3aa: CASSLRTSGYNEQFF

j_gene: TRBJ1-2
v_gene: TRBV7-9
CDR3aa: CASSGRDRGLYGYTF

j_gene: TRBJ2-6
v_gene: TRBV11-3
CDR3aa: CASSLVGLSSGANVLTF

j_gene: TRBJ2-3
v_gene: TRBV5-3
CDR3aa: CARSSGKHADTQYF

j_gene: TRBJ2-1
v_gene: TRBV7-3
CDR3aa: CASSAGRTQGEQFF

j_gene: TRBJ2-1
v_gene: TRBV6-4
CDR3aa: CASSEDSLPNEQFF

j_gene: TRBJ2-1
v_gene: TRBV7-3
CDR3aa: CASSWAGAAGSYNEQFF

j_gene: TRBJ1-3
v_gene: TRBV12-3/TRBV12-4
CDR3aa: CASSMGNTIYF

j_gene: TRBJ2-1
v_gene: TRBV14
CDR3aa: CASSGLAGYNDNEQFF